A single sample gave rise to the 12 T cell receptor beta chains below, sequenced in a study of post-analysis software for immune sequencing data. The library was made from cDNA and included unique molecular identifiers. TCRdb recomputed calls from the PCR reads with MiXCR, one row per CDR3 protein. The sample holds roughly 540,000 distinct CDR3 sequences, around 31% seen once. These receptors' antigens are unknown. Overall study findings and caveats: TRBV segments more frequent in patients than in controls numbered roughly 5 and included TRBV5-6, TRBV5-1 and TRBV20-1.

Sequencing used blood. These receptors came from a girl aged 2-17 years with multiple sclerosis.

In this sample, this clonotype turned up a few times. The chain uses TRBV10-3 and TRBJ1-6; TRBD1 agrees at 9 bases. Germline CDR1 reads ENHRY; CDR2 reads SYGVKD. V was clipped by 0 bases and J by 10 bases; unmatched bases: 7. The CDR3 contains 16 residues. The DNA for the CDR3 is TGTGCCATCAGTGAGTCGGGGGGACAGGGAAGATCACCCCTCCACTTT. Translated: CAISESGGQGRSPLHF.

The sample holds many counts of this clonotype. The chain joins TRBV7-2 to TRBJ2-5; D unclear. This CDR3 has 13 residues. Trimming took 2 bases from V and 1 from J, leaving 5 bases between them. Germline V gives CDR1 SGHTA, CDR2 FQGNSA. CDR3 DNA sequence: TGTGCCAGCAGCTTAAACTTCCAAGAGACCCAGTACTTC. Amino acids: CASSLNFQETQYF.

The chain joins TRBV5-1 to TRBJ2-5; no clear D. Deletions cut 2 bases from V and 5 bases from J, with 10 bases between. Germline assignment: CDR1 SGHRS and CDR2 YFSETQ. This CDR3 is 13 amino acids long. CDR3 amino acids: CASSLSSSETQYF. CDR3 DNA sequence: TGCGCCAGCAGCTTATCATCCAGCGAGACCCAGTACTTC. The variable domain in full, with the rest retrieved from reference TRBV5-1 and TRBJ2-5, is KAGVTQTPRYLIKTRGQQVTLSCSPISGHRSVSWYQQTPGQGLQFLFEYFSETQRNKGNFPGRFSGRQFSNSRSEMNVSTLELGDSALYLCASSLSSSETQYFGPGTRLLVL.

The sample holds a few counts of this clonotype. The chain uses TRBV9 and TRBJ2-4; D is perhaps TRBD1 or TRBD2 (5 bases each). Near its end, the DNA agrees better with TRBJ2-7, so the J call may be wrong. CDR3 length equals 14 residues. CDR1 SGDLS and CDR2 YYNGEE come from the germline V gene. The CDR3, as DNA: TGTGCCAGCGGCGCCCAGGGACCGCCCTACGAGCAGTACTTC. It specifies CASGAQGPPYEQYF.

To note about this clonotype: The conserved phenylalanine or tryptophan normally closing the CDR3 is absent here, so this likely arose from a read error. The genes are TRBV3-1 and TRBJ2-5; a possible D gene is TRBD1 (5 bases). V lost 4 bases and J lost 1, with 10 bases in between. The germline V gene has CDR1 LGHDT and CDR2 YNNKEL (reference sequence). The CDR3 totals 14 residues. The CDR3 DNA reads as TGTGCCAGCAGCCCGACAGTAGGCCAAGAGACCCAGTACTGC. This codes for CASSPTVGQETQYC.

Note on this clonotype: One end of the junction fails to match germline, which may point to a read error. The rearrangement uses TRBV9 and TRBJ2-2; the match to TRBD1 covers 9 bases. Germline CDR1 reads SGDLS; CDR2 reads YYNGEE. CDR3 length equals 15 residues. The CDR3 region is CTSSQGQGRGGELFF. In nucleotides, the CDR3 is TGTACCAGCAGCCAGGGACAGGGCCGCGGCGGGGAGCTGTTTTTT. Drawing the rest from reference TRBV9 and TRBJ2-2, the complete variable domain is DSGVTQTPKHLITATGQRVTLRCSPRSGDLSVYWYQQSLDQGLQFLIQYYNGEERAKGNILERFSAQQFPDLHSELNLSSLELGDSALYFCTSSQGQGRGGELFFGEGSRLTVL.

The gene calls are TRBV6-5 and TRBJ1-4, with 7 bases matching TRBD1. Germline loops: CDR1 MNHEY, CDR2 SVGAGI. The CDR3 spans 14 residues. V gave up 5 bases and J gave up 6 bases; unmatched junction bases: 6. The CDR3 sequence: CASSGDRVHEKLFF. Written as DNA, the CDR3 is TGTGCCAGCAGTGGCGACAGGGTACATGAAAAACTGTTTTTT.

In this sample, this clonotype turned up a few times. The chain uses TRBV12-3 or TRBV12-4 and TRBJ2-5, with a tentative D call TRBD1 (6 bases). Trimming shortened V by 4 bases and J by 4 bases, and 16 bases separated the two germline ends. CDR3 length: 15 residues. Here the CDR3 DNA reads TGTGCCAGCAGTTCCGGGACACTTCACGTAGAGACCCAGTACTTC. It is translated as CASSSGTLHVETQYF.

This clonotype has only a few counts. The chain combines TRBV5-1 with TRBJ2-3, with D possibly being TRBD2 (5 bases). The V end lost 3 bases, the J end lost 1 base, and 12 bases lay between the germline ends. The CDR3 is made up of 15 amino acids. Germline CDR1 reads SGHRS; CDR2 reads YFSETQ. The CDR3 protein is CASSSQTGGTDTQYF. In nucleotides, the CDR3 is TGCGCCAGCAGCTCTCAGACCGGGGGCACAGATACGCAGTATTTT.

The J gene is TRBJ2-1, the V gene TRBV28; D ambiguous. Trimming took 2 bases from V and 9 from J, leaving 5 bases between them. This CDR3 spans 11 amino acids. In germline, CDR1 is MDHEN, CDR2 SYDVKM. The DNA of the CDR3 is TGTGCCAGCAGTTTAAGATTTGAGCAGTTCTTC. It encodes CASSLRFEQFF.

This clonotype occurred a few times. J is TRBJ2-1 and V is TRBV3-1, with D possibly TRBD1 on 5 matching bases. CDR1 and CDR2 from the germline V gene are LGHDT and YNNKEL (reference sequence). The CDR3 totals 15 residues. Trimming pared 5 bases from V and 1 base from J, leaving 12 bases between. This CDR3 reads CASSSQDRSYNEQFF. In DNA form, the CDR3 reads TGTGCCAGCAGCAGCCAAGACAGATCCTACAATGAGCAGTTCTTC.

The V and J genes are TRBV5-4 and TRBJ2-7; the match to TRBD2 covers 9 bases. Trimming removed 0 bases from V and 6 bases from J; junction bases left unmatched: 7. Germline V gene data show CDR1 as SGHNT and CDR2 as YYREEE (reference sequence). The CDR3 consists of 15 residues. The CDR3 here is CASSLARGGFSEQYF. CDR3 nucleotide sequence: TGTGCCAGCAGCTTGGCGCGGGGGGGGTTTTCCGAGCAGTACTTC. The full variable domain, in which reference TRBV5-4 and TRBJ2-7 provide the parts outside the CDR3, is ETGVTQSPTHLIKTRGQQVTLRCSSQSGHNTVSWYQQALGQGPQFIFQYYREEENGRGNFPPRFSGLQFPNYSSELNVNALELDDSALYLCASSLARGGFSEQYFGPGTRLTVT.